This T cell receptor (beta chain) derives from a study of T-cell memory formation after mild COVID-19. General study results and limits: Memory sampled before infection contained some responding clones, suggesting cross-reactive memory joined.

TCRdb reprocessed the 5' RACE reads via MiXCR and lists one record per CDR3 protein. The profile covers 470,000 or so distinct CDR3 sequences, with about 20% appearing a single time and approximately 13% taken by the ten largest. Trimming shortened V by 5 bases and J by 0 bases, and 10 bases separated the two germline ends. Per the germline V gene, CDR1 is SEHNR and CDR2 is FQNEAQ (reference sequence). This CDR3 is built from 14 residues. There are many counts of this clonotype. What it binds is not known. The chain joins TRBV7-9 to TRBJ1-1, with D maybe TRBD1 (6 bases). This receptor was obtained from an adult woman who had mild COVID-19 (a few samples of this study predate the infection). Cell type and time point are not known. The material sequenced was PBMCs or a T cell subset sorted from them (not recorded which). As DNA, the CDR3 is TGTGCCAGCAGCCCTGGACAGATGAACACTGAAGCTTTCTTT. It specifies CASSPGQMNTEAFF. Using reference TRBV7-9 and TRBJ1-1 for the parts outside the CDR3, the full variable domain is DTGVSQNPRHKITKRGQNVTFRCDPISEHNRLYWYRQTLGQGPEFLTYFQNEAQLEKSRLLSDRFSAERPKGSFSTLEIQRTEQGDSAMYLCASSPGQMNTEAFFGQGTRLTVV.